This T cell receptor beta chain comes out of a study of blood T cell repertoires in COVID-19 (dated by TCRdb to 2018 to 2021). General notes on the study: Samples covering the acute and convalescent phases of COVID-19 were provided by collaborators in the United States, Italy and Spain. The material from the prospective study consisted of cDNA or gDNA derived from T cells, B-cell-depleted T cells, or PBMCs. The dataset comprised deeply sampled blood TCRbeta repertoires from subjects exposed to, actively infected with, or recovered from COVID-19. The repertoires were released in a freely available public database meant as a resource for research on the immune response to SARS-CoV-2. Samples were obtained from the ongoing ImmuneRACE study (first 160 participants) and from over 1,000 subjects provided by 6 global collaborators. Nearly every sample came with metadata listing a de-identified subject ID, COVID-19 status, age in years and sex. HLA class I and class II types, where available, came from metadata supplied by the sample provider rather than from assay-based typing. The full study reports these points: The amount of clinical and demographic metadata varied by source and participant and was provided uncurated.

From the germline V gene, CDR1 is SGHRS and CDR2 is YFSETQ. The V end gives up 4 bases and the J end 7 bases, leaving 6 bases in the junction not matched to a gene. The CDR3 spans 14 residues, from the cysteine through the phenylalanine. CDR3 DNA is the only sequence kept; it has 42 bases, read in frame from the first base. As concerns this clone: Its antigen remains unidentified. Base quality data are lacking; no much larger clone is found one base away.

TCRbeta CDR3 regions were amplified from genomic DNA by means of the immunoSEQ Assay, a bias-controlled multiplex PCR. The authors' analysis ran thus. The number of nucleated cells in each sample was estimated from the amplification of reference gene primers within the assay. To quantify the absolute abundance of each unique TCRbeta CDR3 rearrangement, sequence reads were collapsed and filtered. For each sample, productive Simpson clonality was calculated as the square root of Simpson's diversity index over productive rearrangements. TCRdb limited this immuneACCESS table to in-frame rearrangements with V and J called. A share of clones is missing; checked studies link under half to unresolved V genes, and the rest is unexplained. V and J calls plus clone size are reproduced from that table; the DNA served to infer D and trimming. The sample table contains under 200,000 clones; only one count was recorded for roughly 89% of them. In total, the top ten clones hold 10% of the sample.

At one collaborating source in Seattle, patients were enrolled during active infection and were followed longitudinally through the course of disease. Each collaborating institution followed its own protocols to collect whole blood in K2EDTA tubes. For TCRbeta analysis, collaborators shipped samples in one of three forms: frozen whole blood, isolated PBMCs, or DNA extracted from either of those sample types. The source is a woman in her sixties or seventies with COVID-19, enrolled during active disease. Sequenced material: peripheral blood. The V and J genes are TRBV5-1 and TRBJ2-2, and TRBD1 aligns with 8 junction nucleotides. The bases read TGCGCCAGCAGCATCGACAGGGGAAACGGGGAGCTGTTTTTT. It codes for CASSIDRGNGELFF.